These T cell receptor beta chains were read from a single sample in a study of identical twins. One entry per CDR3 protein, called by TCRdb with MiXCR from the 5' RACE reads. The table shows hundreds of thousands of distinct CDR3 sequences, with less than 8% occurring only once. These records were also assigned to another study, of yellow fever vaccine responses in identical twins.

The sample taken for sequencing was memory (CD45RO+) T cells sorted from blood. The receptor source for this set is a woman between 18 and 29 years old in good health. Each CDR3 is given without its conserved first and last residue.

v_gene | CDR3aa
TRBV3-1 | ASSQAGGVPASTDTQY
TRBV9 | ASSGGQGLAKNIQY
TRBV12-3/TRBV12-4 | ASSFFRREETQY
TRBV9 | ASSDETVGTDTQY
TRBV3-1 | ASSQGQGSNEKLF
TRBV15 | ATSPASGRGATDTQY
TRBV28 | ASSYTGGFYSNQPQH
TRBV28 | ASSYAHKSTGELF
TRBV19 | ASYGYT
TRBV7-3 | ASSSRLGYT
TRBV2 | ASRVDQNTEAF
TRBV30 | AWTPKRHTDTQY
TRBV3-1 | ASSQVRGGRSEQF
TRBV3-1 | ASSQPGGRGYT
TRBV15 | ATSRDGSSTDTQY
TRBV6-2/TRBV6-3 | ASSYSPWGDEKLF
TRBV20-1 | SAPNRTVNTEAF
TRBV20-1 | SAFLSQGAGWEQY
TRBV5-1 | ASSLAAPAGGQETQY
TRBV12-3/TRBV12-4 | ASSKNSGANVLT
TRBV7-3 | ASSLLGGVTDTQY
TRBV20-1 | SAKTGTSGTDTQY
TRBV12-3/TRBV12-4 | ASRGTDFGKNIQY
TRBV3-1 | ASSQAGAHTDTQY
TRBV20-1 | SASVGDEQY
TRBV7-6 | ASSERFPDTQY
TRBV6-5 | ASSYTRVNSYEQY